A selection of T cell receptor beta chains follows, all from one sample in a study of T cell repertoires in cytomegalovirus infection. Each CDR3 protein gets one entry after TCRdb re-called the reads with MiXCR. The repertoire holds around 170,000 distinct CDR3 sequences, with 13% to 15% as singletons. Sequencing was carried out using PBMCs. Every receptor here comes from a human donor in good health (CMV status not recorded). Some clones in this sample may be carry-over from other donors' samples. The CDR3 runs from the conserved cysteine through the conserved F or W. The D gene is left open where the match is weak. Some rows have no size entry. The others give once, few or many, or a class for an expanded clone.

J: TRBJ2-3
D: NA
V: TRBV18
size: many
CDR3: CASSPRIFSDTQYF
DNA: TGTGCCAGCTCACCACGGATATTCTCCGATACGCAGTATTTT

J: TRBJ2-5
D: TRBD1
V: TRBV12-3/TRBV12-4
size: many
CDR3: CASSWLEQGQETQYF
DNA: TGTGCCAGCAGTTGGCTAGAACAGGGGCAAGAGACCCAGTACTTC

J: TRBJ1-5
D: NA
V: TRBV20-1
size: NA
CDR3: CSARTESNQPQHF
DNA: TGCAGTGCCCGGACGGAGAGCAATCAGCCCCAGCATTTT

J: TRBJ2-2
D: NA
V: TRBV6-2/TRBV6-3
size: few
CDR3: CASLGQNTGELFF
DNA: TGTGCCAGCTTAGGGCAGAACACCGGGGAGCTGTTTTTT

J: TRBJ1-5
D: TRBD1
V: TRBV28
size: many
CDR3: CASSGQGLAYSNQPQHF
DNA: TGTGCCAGCAGTGGACAGGGTTTGGCGTATAGCAATCAGCCCCAGCATTTT

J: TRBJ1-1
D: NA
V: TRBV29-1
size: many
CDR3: CSVANTEAFF
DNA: TGCAGCGTGGCAAACACTGAAGCTTTCTTT

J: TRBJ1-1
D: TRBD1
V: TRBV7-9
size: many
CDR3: CASSFPDRDIHTEAFF
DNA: TGTGCCAGCAGCTTCCCAGACAGGGATATACACACTGAAGCTTTCTTT

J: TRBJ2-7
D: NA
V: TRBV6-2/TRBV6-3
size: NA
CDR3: CASSYSPPLEQYF
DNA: TGTGCCAGCAGTTACTCCCCCCCACTCGAGCAGTACTTC

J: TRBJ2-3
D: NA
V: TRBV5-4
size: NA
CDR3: CASSLWGYLTDTQYF
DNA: TGTGCCAGCAGCTTGTGGGGGTATCTCACAGATACGCAGTATTTT

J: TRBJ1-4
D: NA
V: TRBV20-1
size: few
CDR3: CSARPRPLRPGGEKLFF
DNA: TGCAGTGCTAGACCCCGCCCCCTGAGACCCGGGGGAGAAAAACTGTTTTTT

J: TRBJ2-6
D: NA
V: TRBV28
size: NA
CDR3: CASSNYWSGANVLTF
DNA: TGTGCCAGCAGTAATTACTGGTCGGGGGCCAACGTCCTGACTTTC

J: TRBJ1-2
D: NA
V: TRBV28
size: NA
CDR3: CASSWAYGYTF
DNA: TGTGCCAGCAGTTGGGCCTATGGCTACACCTTC

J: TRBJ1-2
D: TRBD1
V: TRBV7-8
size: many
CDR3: CASSSGAGGNYGYTF
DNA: TGTGCCAGCAGCTCAGGGGCAGGGGGAAACTATGGCTACACCTTC

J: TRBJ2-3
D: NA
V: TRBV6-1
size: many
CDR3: CASMLTGGSPDTQYF
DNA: TGTGCCAGCATGCTGACTGGGGGGTCCCCAGATACGCAGTATTTT

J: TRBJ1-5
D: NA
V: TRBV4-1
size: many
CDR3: CASSQEVGSNQPQHF
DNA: TGCGCCAGCAGCCAAGAAGTCGGAAGCAATCAGCCCCAGCATTTT

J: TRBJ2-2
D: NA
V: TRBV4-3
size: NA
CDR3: CASSQGSPGELFF
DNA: TGCGCCAGCAGCCAAGGTTCCCCCGGGGAGCTGTTTTTT

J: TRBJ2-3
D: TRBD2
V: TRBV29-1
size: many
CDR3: CSVVPPGGLAGSTDTQYF
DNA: TGCAGCGTTGTTCCCCCGGGAGGACTAGCGGGAAGCACAGATACGCAGTATTTT

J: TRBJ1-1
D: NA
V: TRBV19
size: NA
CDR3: CASSFRTSSNTEAFF
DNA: TGTGCCAGTAGTTTCCGGACCAGTTCAAACACTGAAGCTTTCTTT

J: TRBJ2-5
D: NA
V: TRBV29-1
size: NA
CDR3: CSAGHSFQETQYF
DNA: TGCAGCGCGGGTCACAGTTTCCAAGAGACCCAGTACTTC

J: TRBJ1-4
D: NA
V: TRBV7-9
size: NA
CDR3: CASSLTDRRSEKLFF
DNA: TGTGCCAGCAGCTTGACGGACAGAAGAAGTGAAAAACTGTTTTTT

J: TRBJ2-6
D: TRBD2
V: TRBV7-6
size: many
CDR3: CASSLAPGGAGANVLTF
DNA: TGTGCCAGCAGCTTAGCCCCGGGGGGGGCTGGGGCCAACGTCCTGACTTTC

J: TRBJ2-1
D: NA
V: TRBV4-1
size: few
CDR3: CASSQEGGIEQFF
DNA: TGCGCCAGCAGCCAAGAGGGGGGTATTGAGCAGTTCTTC

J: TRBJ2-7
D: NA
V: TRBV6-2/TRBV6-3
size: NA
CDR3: CASSTYHEQYF
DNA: TGTGCCAGCAGTACCTATCACGAGCAGTACTTC

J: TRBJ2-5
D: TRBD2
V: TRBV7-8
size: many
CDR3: CASSFGLAGHEGETQYF
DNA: TGTGCCAGCAGCTTCGGACTAGCGGGGCATGAAGGGGAGACCCAGTACTTC

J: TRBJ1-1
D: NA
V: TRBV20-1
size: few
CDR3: CSARLMGNTEAFF
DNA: TGCAGTGCTAGATTGATGGGAAACACTGAAGCTTTCTTT

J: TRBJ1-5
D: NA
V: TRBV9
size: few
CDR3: CASSVSGRTNQPQHF
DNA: TGTGCCAGCAGCGTATCGGGGCGGACCAATCAGCCCCAGCATTTT

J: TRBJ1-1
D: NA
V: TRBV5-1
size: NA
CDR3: CASSFRPRERNTEAFF
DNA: TGCGCCAGCAGCTTCAGGCCCAGGGAAAGGAACACTGAAGCTTTCTTT

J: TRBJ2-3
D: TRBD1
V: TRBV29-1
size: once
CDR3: CSSGQGRRDTQYF
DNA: TGCAGTTCGGGACAGGGCCGGAGGGATACGCAGTATTTT

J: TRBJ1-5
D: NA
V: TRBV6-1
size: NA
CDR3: CASSSAGFRGNQPQHF
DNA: TGTGCCAGCAGTTCTGCAGGTTTTCGAGGCAATCAGCCCCAGCATTTT

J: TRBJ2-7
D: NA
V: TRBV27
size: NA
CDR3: CASSPTTGGNEQYF
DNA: TGTGCCAGCAGTCCAACGACAGGCGGGAACGAGCAGTACTTC

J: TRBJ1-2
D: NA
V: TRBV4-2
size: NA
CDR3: CASSQGVDSRYTF
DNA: TGTGCCAGCAGCCAAGGGGTTGACAGCCGCTACACCTTC

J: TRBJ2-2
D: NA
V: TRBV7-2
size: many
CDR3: CASSSLGQYTGELFF
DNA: TGTGCCAGCAGCTCACTTGGACAGTACACCGGGGAGCTGTTTTTT

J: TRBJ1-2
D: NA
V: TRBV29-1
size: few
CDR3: CSAGSSSSYGYTF
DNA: TGCAGCGCTGGGTCGAGCTCGAGCTATGGCTACACCTTC

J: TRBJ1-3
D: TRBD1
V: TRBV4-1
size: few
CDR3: CASSQARGFGNTIYF
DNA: TGCGCCAGCAGCCAGGCCAGGGGGTTTGGAAACACCATATATTTT

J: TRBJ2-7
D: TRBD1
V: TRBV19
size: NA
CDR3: CASSNGQGFNEQYF
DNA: TGTGCCAGTAGTAACGGACAGGGGTTCAACGAGCAGTACTTC